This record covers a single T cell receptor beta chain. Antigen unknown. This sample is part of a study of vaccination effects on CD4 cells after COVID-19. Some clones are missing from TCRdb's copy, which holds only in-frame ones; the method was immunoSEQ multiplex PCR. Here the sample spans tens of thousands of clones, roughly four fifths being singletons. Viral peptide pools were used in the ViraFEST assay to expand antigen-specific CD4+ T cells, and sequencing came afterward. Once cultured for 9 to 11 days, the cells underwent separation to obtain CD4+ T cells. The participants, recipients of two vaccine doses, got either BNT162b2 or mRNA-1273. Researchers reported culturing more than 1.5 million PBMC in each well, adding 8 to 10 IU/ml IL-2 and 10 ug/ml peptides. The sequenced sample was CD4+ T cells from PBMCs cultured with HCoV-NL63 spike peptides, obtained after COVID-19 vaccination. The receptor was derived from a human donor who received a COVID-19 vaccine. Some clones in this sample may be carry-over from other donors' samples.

In nucleotides, the CDR3 is TGTGCCAGCAGTTCGTTAGAGACCCAGTACTTC. Translated, it gives CASSSLETQYF. The chain recombines TRBV2 with TRBJ2-5; D unclear. The CDR3 covers 11 residues. V was pared by 5 bases and J by 4 bases, with 5 bases between. Germline V lookup: CDR1 SNHLY, CDR2 FYNNEI.